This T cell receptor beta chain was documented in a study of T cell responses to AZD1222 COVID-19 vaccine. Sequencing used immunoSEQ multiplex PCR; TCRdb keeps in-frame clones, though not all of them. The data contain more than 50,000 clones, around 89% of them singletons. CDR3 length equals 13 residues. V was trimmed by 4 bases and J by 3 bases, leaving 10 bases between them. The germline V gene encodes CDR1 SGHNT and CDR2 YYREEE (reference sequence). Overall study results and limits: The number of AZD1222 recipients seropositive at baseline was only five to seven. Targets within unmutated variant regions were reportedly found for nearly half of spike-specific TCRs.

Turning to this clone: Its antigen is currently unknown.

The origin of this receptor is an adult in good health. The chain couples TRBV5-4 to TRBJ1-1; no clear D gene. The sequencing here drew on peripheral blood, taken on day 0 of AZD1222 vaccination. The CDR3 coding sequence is TGTGCCAGCAGCAGGATGATGGACACTGAAGCTTTCTTT. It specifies CASSRMMDTEAFF.